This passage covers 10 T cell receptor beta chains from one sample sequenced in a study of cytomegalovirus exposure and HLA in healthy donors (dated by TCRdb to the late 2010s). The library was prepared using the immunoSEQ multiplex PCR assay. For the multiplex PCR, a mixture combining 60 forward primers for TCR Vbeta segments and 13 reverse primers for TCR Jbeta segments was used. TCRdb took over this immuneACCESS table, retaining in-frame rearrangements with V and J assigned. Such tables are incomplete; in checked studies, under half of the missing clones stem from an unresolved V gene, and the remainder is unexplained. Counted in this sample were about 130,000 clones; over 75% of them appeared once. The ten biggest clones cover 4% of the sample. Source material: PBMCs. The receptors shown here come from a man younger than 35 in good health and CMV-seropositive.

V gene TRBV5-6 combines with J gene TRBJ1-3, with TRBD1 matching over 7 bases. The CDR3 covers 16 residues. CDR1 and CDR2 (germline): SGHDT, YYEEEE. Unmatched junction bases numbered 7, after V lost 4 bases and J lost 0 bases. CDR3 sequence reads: CASSILDRYSGNTIYF. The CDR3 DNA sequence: TGTGCCAGCAGCATTTTGGACAGGTACTCTGGAAACACCATATATTTT. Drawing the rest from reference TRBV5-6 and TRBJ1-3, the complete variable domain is DAGVTQSPTHLIKTRGQQVTLRCSPKSGHDTVSWYQQALGQGPQFIFQYYEEEERQRGNFPDRFSGHQFPNYSSELNVNALLLGDSALYLCASSILDRYSGNTIYFGEGSWLTVV.

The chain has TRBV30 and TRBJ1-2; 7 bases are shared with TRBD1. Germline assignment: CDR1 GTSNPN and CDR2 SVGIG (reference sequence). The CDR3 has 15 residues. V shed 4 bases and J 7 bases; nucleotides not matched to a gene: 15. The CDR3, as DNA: TGTGCCTGGACCCACTATGACAGGGATCGAGCTGGCTACACCTTC. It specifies CAWTHYDRDRAGYTF.

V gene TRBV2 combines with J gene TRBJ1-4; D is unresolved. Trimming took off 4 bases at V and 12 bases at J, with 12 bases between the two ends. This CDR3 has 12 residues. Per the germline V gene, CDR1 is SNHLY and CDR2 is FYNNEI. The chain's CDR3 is CASSVYVGELFF. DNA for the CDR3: TGTGCCAGCAGTGTTTACGTGGGCGAACTGTTTTTT.

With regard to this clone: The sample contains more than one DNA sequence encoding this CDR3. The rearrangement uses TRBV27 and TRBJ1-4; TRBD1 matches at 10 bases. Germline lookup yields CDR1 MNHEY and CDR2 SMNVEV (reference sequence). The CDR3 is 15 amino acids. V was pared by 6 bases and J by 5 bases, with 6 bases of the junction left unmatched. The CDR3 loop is CASRRPGQGNEKLFF. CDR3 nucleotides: TGTGCCAGCAGGCGACCGGGACAGGGGAATGAAAAACTGTTTTTT.

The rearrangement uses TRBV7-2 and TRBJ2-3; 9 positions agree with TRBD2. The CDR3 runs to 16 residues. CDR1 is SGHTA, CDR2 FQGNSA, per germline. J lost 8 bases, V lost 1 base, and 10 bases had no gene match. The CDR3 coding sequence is TGTGCCAGCAGCTTAGGAGGGGCGGGAGGGGGAGTTACGCAGTATTTT. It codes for CASSLGGAGGGVTQYF.

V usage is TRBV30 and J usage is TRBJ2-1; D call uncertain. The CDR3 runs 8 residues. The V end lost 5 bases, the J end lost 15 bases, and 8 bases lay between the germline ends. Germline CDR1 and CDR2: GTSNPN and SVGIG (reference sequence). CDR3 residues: CAWDRRFF. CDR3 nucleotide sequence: TGTGCCTGGGACCGGAGGTTCTTC.

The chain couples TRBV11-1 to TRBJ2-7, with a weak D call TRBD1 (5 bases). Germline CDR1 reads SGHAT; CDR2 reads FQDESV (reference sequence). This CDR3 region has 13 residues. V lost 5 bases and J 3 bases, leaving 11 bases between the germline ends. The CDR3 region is CASSPLDSYEQYF. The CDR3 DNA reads TGTGCCAGCAGCCCATTAGACAGCTACGAGCAGTACTTC.

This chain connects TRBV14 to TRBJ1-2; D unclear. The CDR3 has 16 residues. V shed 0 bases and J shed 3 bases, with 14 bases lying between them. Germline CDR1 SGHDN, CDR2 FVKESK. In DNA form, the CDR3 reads TGTGCCAGCAGCCAAGATTTGGGTAACGAGGACTATGGCTACACCTTC. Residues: CASSQDLGNEDYGYTF.

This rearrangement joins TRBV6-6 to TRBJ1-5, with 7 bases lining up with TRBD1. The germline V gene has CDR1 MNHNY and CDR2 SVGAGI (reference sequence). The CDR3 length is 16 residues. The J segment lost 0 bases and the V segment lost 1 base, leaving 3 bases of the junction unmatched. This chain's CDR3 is CASSYLTGNSNQPQHF. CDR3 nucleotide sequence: TGTGCCAGCAGTTACTTGACAGGGAATAGCAATCAGCCCCAGCATTTT.

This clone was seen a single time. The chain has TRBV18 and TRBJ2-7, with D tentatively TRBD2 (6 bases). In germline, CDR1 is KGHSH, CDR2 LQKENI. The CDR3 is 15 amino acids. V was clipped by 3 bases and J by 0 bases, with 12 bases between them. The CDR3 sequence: CASSPPSANSYEQYF. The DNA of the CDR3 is TGTGCCAGCTCACCCCCTAGCGCAAACTCCTACGAGCAGTACTTC.